These 25 T cell receptor beta chains were all obtained from the same sample, sequenced in a study of identifying expanded T cells in peripheral blood. Only in-frame clones appear in the TCRdb table, and some are missing; sequencing was by immunoSEQ multiplex PCR. The sample lists around 70,000 clones; roughly 88% were seen once. The source material was blood. The source of these receptors is a person aged 18 to 70 in good health.

A few counts support this clone. CDR3 sequence: CASSLVRETGETQYF. As DNA, the CDR3 is TGTGCCAGCAGCTTAGTCCGGGAGACGGGAGAGACCCAGTACTTC. The chain couples TRBV11-3 to TRBJ2-5, with D maybe TRBD2 (6 bases). This CDR3 has 15 residues. Trimming left V 1 base short and J 4 bases short, with 13 bases between. Germline-derived CDR1 and CDR2 are SGHNT and YENEEA.

This chain connects TRBV21-1 to TRBJ1-4; the listed D gene, TRBD1, was not tested against the DNA. TRBV21-1 has pseudogene status. The CDR3 totals 16 residues. The CDR3 nucleotides are TGTGCCAGCAGCAAGGCAGGGGCGGTTGCTAATGAAAAACTGTTTTTT. Protein: CASSKAGAVANEKLFF.

The rearrangement uses TRBV5-1 and TRBJ1-1; D is ambiguous. The ends were cut back, 0 bases at V and 4 bases at J, with 7 bases in the middle. The germline gives CDR1 SGHRS, CDR2 YFSETQ. The CDR3 extends over 13 amino acids. The CDR3 bases are TGCGCCAGCAGCTTGGAGTTCCCCACTGAAGCTTTCTTT. Amino acids: CASSLEFPTEAFF. The entire variable domain, with the rest obtained from reference TRBV5-1 and TRBJ1-1, is as follows: KAGVTQTPRYLIKTRGQQVTLSCSPISGHRSVSWYQQTPGQGLQFLFEYFSETQRNKGNFPGRFSGRQFSNSRSEMNVSTLELGDSALYLCASSLEFPTEAFFGQGTRLTVV.

The J gene is TRBJ1-6, the V gene TRBV6-5; unclear D gene. The CDR3 loop spans 14 amino acids. V was shortened by 2 bases and J by 7 bases, with 9 bases between the two germline ends. Germline V gene data show CDR1 as MNHEY and CDR2 as SVGAGI. The CDR3 bases are TGTGCCAGCAGTTACGGGTGGGGAAATTCACCCCTCCACTTT. Its translation is CASSYGWGNSPLHF.

In nucleotides, the CDR3 is TGTGCCAGCAGCCGCTTCGGGGCGAACACTGAAGCTTTCTTT. Translation: CASSRFGANTEAFF. The chain is built from TRBV7-2 and TRBJ1-1, with D perhaps TRBD1 (5 bases). Trimming shortened V by 5 bases and J by 1 base, and 11 bases separated the two germline ends. The CDR3 totals 14 residues. Germline V CDR1 and CDR2: SGHTA, FQGNSA.

This CDR3 is CASVLKQDGELFF. CDR3 in DNA: TGCGCCAGCGTCCTTAAACAAGACGGGGAGCTGTTTTTT. The V and J genes are TRBV5-1 and TRBJ2-2; D gene uncertain. Germline lookup yields CDR1 SGHRS and CDR2 YFSETQ. CDR3 length: 13 residues. Deletions cut 7 bases from V and 7 bases from J, with 14 bases between.

The chain combines TRBV9 with TRBJ2-7; 7 bases map to TRBD1. The J segment lost 2 bases and the V segment lost 0 bases, leaving 2 bases of the junction unmatched. CDR1 is SGDLS and CDR2 is YYNGEE in the germline V gene. The CDR3 is 14 residues long. The CDR3 reads CASSVGTGAYEQYF. The CDR3 DNA sequence: TGTGCCAGCAGCGTAGGGACAGGCGCCTACGAGCAGTACTTC.

The rearrangement joins TRBV7-9 to TRBJ2-1; TRBD2 aligns across 12 bases. CDR1 and CDR2 from the germline V gene are SEHNR and FQNEAQ (reference sequence). V shed 5 bases, J shed 7 bases, and the junction held 9 bases outside the gene matches. CDR3 size: 16 residues. The chain's CDR3 is CASSLTSGRSLNEQFF. CDR3 sequence (DNA): TGTGCCAGCAGCCTAACTAGCGGGAGGTCTCTTAATGAGCAGTTCTTC.

The V and J genes are TRBV5-6 and TRBJ2-3; D gene unclear. Trimming cost V 4 bases and J 6 bases, with 6 bases left between them. CDR1 is SGHDT and CDR2 is YYEEEE in the germline V gene. This CDR3 contains 11 residues. CDR3 sequence: CASSLQDTQYF. The CDR3 DNA sequence: TGTGCCAGCAGCCTCCAGGATACGCAGTATTTT.

This rearrangement joins TRBV7-2 to TRBJ2-5; TRBD1 agrees at 12 bases. The germline V gene encodes CDR1 SGHTA and CDR2 FQGNSA. With V trimmed by 6 bases and J by 5 bases, 7 bases remained unmatched. The CDR3 consists of 15 residues. The DNA for the CDR3 is TGTGCCAGCAGTCCGGGACAGGGGGCTTGGGAGACCCAGTACTTC. Protein: CASSPGQGAWETQYF.

The chain combines TRBV29-1 with TRBJ2-5, with TRBD1 identical over 8 bases. The V gene end was trimmed by 6 bases and the J gene end by 2 bases; junction bases not matched to a gene: 8. Germline values: CDR1 SQVTM, CDR2 ANQGSEA. This CDR3 contains 14 residues. The CDR3 DNA is TGCAGCGTCGAGAAAGGGACAGGACAAGAGACCCAGTACTTC. It translates to CSVEKGTGQETQYF.

This clone was detected a few times. The chain employs TRBV7-9 and TRBJ2-1; no reliable D call. From germline, CDR1 is SEHNR and CDR2 FQNEAQ (reference sequence). The CDR3 has 14 residues. The V end was cut by 4 bases, the J end by 6 bases, with 13 bases between. CDR3 region: CASSSLDTGNEQFF. The CDR3 bases are TGTGCCAGCAGCTCCTTAGACACGGGCAATGAGCAGTTCTTC.

This sequence joins TRBV29-1 and TRBJ1-1; 12 bases fit TRBD1. V trimming: 8 bases; J trimming: 5 bases; junction bases outside the gene matches: 15. CDR1 is SQVTM and CDR2 is ANQGSEA in the germline V gene. CDR3 size: 16 residues. CDR3 DNA: TGCAGCCCGATCCCGGGACAGGGGGCTTATTTGACTGAAGCTTTCTTT. The encoded protein is CSPIPGQGAYLTEAFF.

This clone was seen a few times. The chain links TRBV2 to TRBJ1-2; TRBD1 might be the D (5 bases). This CDR3 comprises 15 residues. V was pared by 3 bases and J by 3 bases, with 14 bases between. CDR1 is SNHLY, CDR2 FYNNEI, per germline. The CDR3 sequence: CASSDPGRPYYGYTF. The CDR3 coding sequence is TGTGCCAGCAGTGACCCAGGGCGCCCCTACTATGGCTACACCTTC.

The CDR3 DNA reads as TGTGCCAGCAGTTGGGACCGCCAAGAGACCCAGTACTTC. It yields the protein CASSWDRQETQYF. J is TRBJ2-5 and V is TRBV6-5, with D perhaps TRBD1 or TRBD2 (5 bases each). The CDR3 extends over 13 amino acids. Between the trimmed V and J ends, which lost 4 bases and 1 base, there was a span of 7 bases. Germline CDR1 MNHEY, CDR2 SVGAGI.

The rearrangement links TRBV7-3 to TRBJ2-2; D ambiguous. Germline CDR1 and CDR2: SGHTA and FQGTGA. CDR3 length: 16 residues. The V gene lost 1 base and the J gene lost 2 bases, with 11 bases spanning the gap. The CDR3 region is CASSLRSVANTGELFF. DNA of the CDR3: TGTGCCAGCAGCTTAAGATCGGTAGCAAACACCGGGGAGCTGTTTTTT.

Points on this clone: This sample also contains other DNA sequences that code for the same CDR3. The genes are TRBV29-1 and TRBJ2-7; D is perhaps TRBD2 (6 bases). V lost 5 bases to trimming and J lost 3 bases, with 11 bases between them. This CDR3 comprises 12 residues. The germline gives CDR1 SQVTM, CDR2 ANQGSEA. The CDR3 reads CSVRQGGYEQYF. As DNA, the CDR3 is TGCAGCGTTAGGCAGGGAGGCTACGAGCAGTACTTC.

The CDR3 DNA reads TGTGCCAGCAACTGGGACAGGGGAGGCGAGCAGTACTTC. Translating it yields CASNWDRGGEQYF. The gene calls are TRBV7-9 and TRBJ2-7; 10 bases fit TRBD1. The CDR3 has 13 residues. Trimming at V came to 7 bases and at J to 6 bases, leaving 6 bases not matched to a gene. Germline V lookup: CDR1 SEHNR, CDR2 FQNEAQ (reference sequence).

The gene calls are TRBV7-4 and TRBJ2-6; D uncertain. The CDR3 contains 18 residues. Germline V CDR1 and CDR2: SGHVT, SQSDAQ. Trimming stripped 5 bases from V and 5 bases from J, with 22 bases between. The CDR3: CASSGPCSSQSRANVLTF. Written as DNA, the CDR3 is TGTGCCAGCAGCGGTCCATGCAGCTCACAAAGTCGGGCCAACGTCCTGACTTTC.

In DNA form, the CDR3 reads TGTGCCAGCAGCACGAAGCGGGGAGAAGAGACCCAGTACTTC. It codes for CASSTKRGEETQYF. This chain links TRBV5-4 with TRBJ2-5; 7 bases line up with TRBD2. CDR1 is SGHNT and CDR2 is YYREEE in the germline V gene (reference sequence). J lost 3 bases, V lost 4 bases, and 6 bases had no gene match. The CDR3 runs to 14 residues.

The V gene is TRBV6-5, the J gene TRBJ2-3; 8 positions agree with TRBD1. Trimming took 5 bases from V and 5 from J; bases not matched to a gene: 9. The germline CDR1 and CDR2 sequences are MNHEY and SVGAGI. This CDR3 spans 15 amino acids. CDR3 nucleotide sequence: TGTGCCAGCAGTCCCAGGACAGGGTTTGGAGATACGCAGTATTTT. Translated: CASSPRTGFGDTQYF.

The chain uses TRBV2 and TRBJ1-1; no clear D. V was pared by 5 bases and J by 1 base, with 8 bases between. CDR1 is SNHLY, CDR2 FYNNEI, per germline. The CDR3 loop spans 13 amino acids. The CDR3 region is CASSPNPNTEAFF. The CDR3 DNA follows: TGTGCCAGCAGTCCGAACCCGAACACTGAAGCTTTCTTT.

V and J are TRBV4-3 and TRBJ2-7; a weak D match, TRBD2 (5 bases). The CDR3 sequence is 16 residues long. Deletions cut 3 bases from V and 0 bases from J, with 15 bases between. Germline loops: CDR1 LGHNA, CDR2 YSLEER. The CDR3 region has the DNA TGCGCCAGCAGCCAGACCCACCGGGATCACTCCTACGAGCAGTACTTC. It is translated as CASSQTHRDHSYEQYF.

This chain links TRBV6-6 with TRBJ2-2, with TRBD1 as a possible D gene (6 bases). In germline, CDR1 is MNHNY, CDR2 SVGAGI (reference sequence). CDR3 length: 14 amino acids. Trimming left V 7 bases short and J 7 bases short, with 16 bases between. CDR3 protein: CASNTRGYDGELFF. CDR3 DNA sequence: TGTGCCAGCAATACCAGGGGCTATGACGGGGAGCTGTTTTTT.

V and J are TRBV27 and TRBJ1-2; 8 positions match TRBD1. The ends lost 4 bases at V and 8 bases at J; junction bases unmatched: 9. The V gene's germline CDR1 is MNHEY and CDR2 SMNVEV (reference sequence). The CDR3 runs to 14 residues. CDR3 nucleotide sequence: TGTGCCAGCAGTTCCGCAGGGGGCTTAGGCGGCTACACCTTC. This codes for CASSSAGGLGGYTF.